The T cell receptor (beta chain) under discussion was sequenced for a study of blood T cells in healthy people across ages. Regarding the study as a whole: Roughly linear age-related decline in beta diversity appeared, significant by age approximately 40. The study could not conclusively compare naive and antigen-experienced cells, given its unsorted PBMCs.

The use of a sample-barcoded 5' primer and a J-beta primer mix characterized a second PCR of roughly 6 to 12 cycles. A 12-random-nucleotide template-switch adaptor tagged each cDNA molecule. TCRdb analysed the 5' RACE reads with MiXCR anew, one entry per CDR3 protein. The table has over a million distinct CDR3 sequences, roughly 24% seen once. In this sample, this clonotype turned up a few times. Its specificity is not known. The sample also formed part of further work on T cells of mothers and their children. That study adds: An overlap that was slightly higher, though non-significant, was seen in related mother-child pairs versus unrelated pairs.

Sequencing used blood. The receptor comes from a girl aged 2 to 9 in good health.

The CDR3 DNA is TGCAGTGCTAGAATTAGTAGCACAGATACGCAGTATTTT. It translates to CSARISSTDTQYF. The gene calls are TRBV20-1 and TRBJ2-3; no firm D call. CDR1 and CDR2 from the germline V gene are DFQATT and SNEGSKA (reference sequence). The CDR3 spans 13 residues. V lost 2 bases and J lost 0, with 6 bases in between.